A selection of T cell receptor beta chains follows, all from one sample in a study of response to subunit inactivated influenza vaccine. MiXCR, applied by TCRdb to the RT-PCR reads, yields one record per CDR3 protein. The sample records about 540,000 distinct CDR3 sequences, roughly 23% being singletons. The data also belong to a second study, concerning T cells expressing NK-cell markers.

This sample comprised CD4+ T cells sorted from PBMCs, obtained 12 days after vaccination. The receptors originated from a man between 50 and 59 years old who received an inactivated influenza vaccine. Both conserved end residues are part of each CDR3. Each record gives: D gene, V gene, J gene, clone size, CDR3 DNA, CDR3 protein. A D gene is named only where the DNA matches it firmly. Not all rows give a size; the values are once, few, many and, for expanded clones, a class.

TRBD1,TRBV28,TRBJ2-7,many,TGTGCCAGCAGCTACACGGGACAGGGGAACCACGAGCAGTACTTC,CASSYTGQGNHEQYF
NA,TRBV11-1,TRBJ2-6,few,TGTGCCAGCAGCCCCTACAGGGGGGGGCGGGTAAGGGCCAACGTCCTGACTTTC,CASSPYRGGRVRANVLTF
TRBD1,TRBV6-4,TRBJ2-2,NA,TGTGCCAGCAGTGACACGGGAAGACAGGGGAACACCGGGGAGCTGTTTTTT,CASSDTGRQGNTGELFF
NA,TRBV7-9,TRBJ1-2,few,TGTGCCAGCAGCCCCGATTTGGGCGGCTACACCTTC,CASSPDLGGYTF
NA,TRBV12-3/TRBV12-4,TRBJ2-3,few,TGTGCCAGCAGCGACCCGCCCTGGGGGGGCACAGATACGCAGTATTTT,CASSDPPWGGTDTQYF
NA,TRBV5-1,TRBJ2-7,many,TGCGCCAGCAGCTCGGATCGGGGGGCCAAGCAGTACTTC,CASSSDRGAKQYF
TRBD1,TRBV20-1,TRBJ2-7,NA,TGCAGTGCCCGAATCAGGACAGGGGGGAAGGACGAGCAGTACTTC,CSARIRTGGKDEQYF
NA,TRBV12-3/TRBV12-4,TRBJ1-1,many,TGTGCCAGCAGTTTACGAGGGAACACTGAAGCTTTCTTT,CASSLRGNTEAFF
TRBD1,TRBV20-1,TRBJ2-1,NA,TGCAGTGCGGAACAGGGGCTCCATGGGGATGAGCAGTTCTTC,CSAEQGLHGDEQFF
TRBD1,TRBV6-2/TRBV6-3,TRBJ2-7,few,TGTGCCAGCAGTTACACGCGGGACAGGGGGCGCAACGAGCAGTACTTC,CASSYTRDRGRNEQYF
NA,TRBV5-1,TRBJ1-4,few,TGCGCCAGCAGCTTGACTGGACGGCAGAATGAAAAACTGTTTTTT,CASSLTGRQNEKLFF
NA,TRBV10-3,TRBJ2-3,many,TGTGCCATCAAGACTAGCACAGATACGCAGTATTTT,CAIKTSTDTQYF
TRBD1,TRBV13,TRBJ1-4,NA,TGTGCCAGCAGCGTCCGGGACAGGGGTGAAAAACTGTTTTTT,CASSVRDRGEKLFF
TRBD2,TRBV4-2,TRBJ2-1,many,TGTGCCAGCAGCCAAGGGACTAGCGGCTACAATGAGCAGTTCTTC,CASSQGTSGYNEQFF
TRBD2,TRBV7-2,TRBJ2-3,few,TGTGCCAGCAGCTTACCTAGCGGGAGGGGCACAGATACGCAGTATTTT,CASSLPSGRGTDTQYF
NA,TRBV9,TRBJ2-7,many,TGTGCCAGCAGCGTAGATCCGGGAGCCACCTACGAGCAGTACTTC,CASSVDPGATYEQYF
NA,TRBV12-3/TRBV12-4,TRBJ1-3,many,TGTGCCAGCAGCCCCCACCAGGCGCGCTCTGGAAACACCATATATTTT,CASSPHQARSGNTIYF
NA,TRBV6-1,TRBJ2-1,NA,TGTGCCAGCAGCCCCGGCCGTGGGGGGGGCGAGCAGTTCTTC,CASSPGRGGGEQFF
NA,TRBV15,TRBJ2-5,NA,TGTGCCACCAGCAGACCGAGACCGACCGGGGAGACCCAGTACTTC,CATSRPRPTGETQYF
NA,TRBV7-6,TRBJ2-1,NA,TGTGCCAGCAGCTATGAACCAAGCTCCTACAATGAGCAGTTCTTC,CASSYEPSSYNEQFF
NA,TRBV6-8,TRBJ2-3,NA,TGTGCCAGCAGTGGGAGGCAGCCCGGAGATACGCAGTATTTT,CASSGRQPGDTQYF
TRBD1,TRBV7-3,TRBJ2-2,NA,TGTGCCAGCAGCTTAGGACAGGGGGAGATCGGGGAGCTGTTTTTT,CASSLGQGEIGELFF
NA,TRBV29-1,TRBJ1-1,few,TGCAGCGCCTCCGGGACTGGGAACACTGAAGCTTTCTTT,CSASGTGNTEAFF
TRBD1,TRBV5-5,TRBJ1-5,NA,TGTGCCAGCAGCTTCGCAGGGGGGCAGCCCCAGCATTTT,CASSFAGGQPQHF
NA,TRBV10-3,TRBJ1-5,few,TGTGCCATCAGTGGTGATTCTGAGCAGCCCCAGCATTTT,CAISGDSEQPQHF
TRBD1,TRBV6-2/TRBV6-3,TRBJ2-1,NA,TGTGCCAGCAGAAAAGAGTGGCAGGGGGATGAGCAGTTCTTC,CASRKEWQGDEQFF
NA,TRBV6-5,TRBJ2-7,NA,TGTGCCAGCAGTTACTCGGGGGGAAACTACGAGCAGTACTTC,CASSYSGGNYEQYF
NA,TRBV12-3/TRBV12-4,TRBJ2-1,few,TGTGCCAGCAGACCCCCGGGACTCCAAAGGAATGAGCAGTTCTTC,CASRPPGLQRNEQFF
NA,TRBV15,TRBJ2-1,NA,TGTGCCACCAGCAGAGATTTGATCAATGAGCAGTTCTTC,CATSRDLINEQFF
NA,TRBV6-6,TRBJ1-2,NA,TGTGCCAGCAGGGGACGGACCTATGGCTACACCTTC,CASRGRTYGYTF
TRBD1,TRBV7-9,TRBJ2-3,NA,TGTGCCAGCAGCTCCCCGGACAGGGAGGTAACGGGGCAGTATTTT,CASSSPDREVTGQYF
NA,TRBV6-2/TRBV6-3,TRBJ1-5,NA,TGTGCCAGCAGTTACTCGTGGTTTCAGCCCCAGCATTTT,CASSYSWFQPQHF
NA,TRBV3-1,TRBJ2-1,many,TGTGCCAGCAGCCAGCGCAGGGGCTCCTACAATGAGCAGTTCTTC,CASSQRRGSYNEQFF
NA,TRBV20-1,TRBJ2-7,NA,TGCAGTGCTAGAGATCCCGGGGCTTCCTACGAGCAGTACTTC,CSARDPGASYEQYF
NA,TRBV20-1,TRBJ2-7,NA,TGCAGTGCTAGGGATCTAGAGGAGTACGAGCAGTACTTC,CSARDLEEYEQYF
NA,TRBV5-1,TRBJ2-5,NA,TGCGCCAGCAGCTGGGACGGGACGGGAGAGACCCAGTACTTC,CASSWDGTGETQYF
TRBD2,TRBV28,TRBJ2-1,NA,TGTGCCAGCAGTACCGGGACTAGCAAACACAATGAGCAGTTCTTC,CASSTGTSKHNEQFF
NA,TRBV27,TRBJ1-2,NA,TGTGCCAGCAGTTTCGCAGGAAGCCATGGCTACACCTTC,CASSFAGSHGYTF
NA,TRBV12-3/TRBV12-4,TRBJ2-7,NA,TGTGCCAGCAGACCGCCAGGGATCCACGAGCAGTACTTC,CASRPPGIHEQYF
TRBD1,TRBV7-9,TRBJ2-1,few,TGTGCCAGCAGCATGCGGAACAGGGGGTACAATGAGCAGTTCTTC,CASSMRNRGYNEQFF
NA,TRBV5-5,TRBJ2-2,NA,TGTGCCAGCAGCTTGAGGATGGACGGGGAGCTGTTTTTT,CASSLRMDGELFF
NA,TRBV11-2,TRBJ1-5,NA,TGTGCCAGCAGCTTAGGCGCAACTAATCAGCCCCAGCATTTT,CASSLGATNQPQHF
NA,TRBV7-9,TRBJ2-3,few,TGTGCCAGCAGCTTCGGCAGGGGCACAGATACGCAGTATTTT,CASSFGRGTDTQYF
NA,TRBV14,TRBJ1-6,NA,TGTGCCAGCAGCCAAGTCCGGGGTATTAATTCACCCCTCCACTTT,CASSQVRGINSPLHF
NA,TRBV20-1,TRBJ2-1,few,TGCAGTGCTAGTTCGAAGAGAAATGAGCAGTTCTTC,CSASSKRNEQFF
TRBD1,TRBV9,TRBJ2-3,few,TGTGCCAGCAGCAAGCGGACAGGGTCACAGGGAGATACGCAGTATTTT,CASSKRTGSQGDTQYF
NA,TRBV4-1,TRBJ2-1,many,TGCGCCAGCAAGGGGATCTCCTACAATGAGCAGTTCTTC,CASKGISYNEQFF